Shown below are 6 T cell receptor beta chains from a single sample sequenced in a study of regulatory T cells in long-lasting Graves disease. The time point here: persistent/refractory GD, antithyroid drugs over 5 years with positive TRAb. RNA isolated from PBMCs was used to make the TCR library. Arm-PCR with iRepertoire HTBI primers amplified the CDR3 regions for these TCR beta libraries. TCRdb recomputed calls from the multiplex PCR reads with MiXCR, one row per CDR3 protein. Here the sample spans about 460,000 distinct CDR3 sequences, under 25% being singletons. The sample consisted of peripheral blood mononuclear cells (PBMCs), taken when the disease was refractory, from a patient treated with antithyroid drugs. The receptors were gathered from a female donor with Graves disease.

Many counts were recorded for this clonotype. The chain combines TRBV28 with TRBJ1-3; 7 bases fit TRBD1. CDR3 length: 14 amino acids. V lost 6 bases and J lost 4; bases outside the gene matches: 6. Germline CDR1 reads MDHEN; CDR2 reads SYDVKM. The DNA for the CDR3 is TGTGCCAGCAGAGCACAGGGGAACGGAAACACCATATATTTT. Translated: CASRAQGNGNTIYF.

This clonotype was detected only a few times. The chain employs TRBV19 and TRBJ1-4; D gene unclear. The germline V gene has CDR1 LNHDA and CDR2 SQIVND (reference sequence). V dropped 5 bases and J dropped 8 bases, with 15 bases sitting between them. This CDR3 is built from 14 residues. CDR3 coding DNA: TGTGCCAGTAGTGCAACACGGTTAGGGGAAAAACTGTTTTTT. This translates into CASSATRLGEKLFF.

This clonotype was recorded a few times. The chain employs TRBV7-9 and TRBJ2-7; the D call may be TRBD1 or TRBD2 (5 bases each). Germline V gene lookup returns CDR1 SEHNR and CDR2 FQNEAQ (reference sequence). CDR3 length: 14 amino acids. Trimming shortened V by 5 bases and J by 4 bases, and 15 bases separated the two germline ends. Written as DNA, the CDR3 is TGTGCCAGCAGCAACCCTGGGGGTTGGTACGAGCAGTACTTC. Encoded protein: CASSNPGGWYEQYF.

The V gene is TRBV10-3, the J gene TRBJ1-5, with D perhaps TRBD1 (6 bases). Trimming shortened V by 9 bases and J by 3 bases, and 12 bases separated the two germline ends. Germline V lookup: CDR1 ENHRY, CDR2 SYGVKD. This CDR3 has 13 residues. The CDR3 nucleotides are TGTGCCATGGCGGGGGCCCCCAATCAGCCCCAGCATTTT. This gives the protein CAMAGAPNQPQHF.

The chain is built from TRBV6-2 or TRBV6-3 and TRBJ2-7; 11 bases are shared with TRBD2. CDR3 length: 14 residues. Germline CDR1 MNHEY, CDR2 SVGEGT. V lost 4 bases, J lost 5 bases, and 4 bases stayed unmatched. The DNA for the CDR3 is TGTGCCAGCAGTTTACTAGCGGGGGTCGACGAGCAGTACTTC. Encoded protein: CASSLLAGVDEQYF.

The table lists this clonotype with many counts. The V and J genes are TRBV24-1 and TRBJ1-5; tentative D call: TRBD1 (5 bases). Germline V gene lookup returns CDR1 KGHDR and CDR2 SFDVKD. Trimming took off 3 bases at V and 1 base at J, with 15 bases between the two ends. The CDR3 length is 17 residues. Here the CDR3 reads CATSDGRAAQSNQPQHF. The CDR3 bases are TGTGCCACCAGTGATGGCAGGGCCGCGCAGAGCAATCAGCCCCAGCATTTT.